Sequencing of this TCR beta chain was carried out in a study of technical replicates of blood from several donors. The CDR3 length is 14 residues. Germline values: CDR1 SGHRS, CDR2 YFSETQ. Deletions cut 6 bases from V and 1 base from J, with 13 bases between. The method was immunoSEQ multiplex PCR; TCRdb's version includes in-frame clones alone and lacks a portion of them. The sample records 72,000 or so clones, roughly 90% being singletons. This chain uses TRBV5-1 with TRBJ1-1; D call uncertain. The receptor was derived from a human donor in good health. The specimen sequenced was T cells isolated from PBMCs. CDR3 DNA sequence: TGCGCCAGCATGCCTGGCAGTTGGAACACTGAAGCTTTCTTT. It is translated as CASMPGSWNTEAFF.